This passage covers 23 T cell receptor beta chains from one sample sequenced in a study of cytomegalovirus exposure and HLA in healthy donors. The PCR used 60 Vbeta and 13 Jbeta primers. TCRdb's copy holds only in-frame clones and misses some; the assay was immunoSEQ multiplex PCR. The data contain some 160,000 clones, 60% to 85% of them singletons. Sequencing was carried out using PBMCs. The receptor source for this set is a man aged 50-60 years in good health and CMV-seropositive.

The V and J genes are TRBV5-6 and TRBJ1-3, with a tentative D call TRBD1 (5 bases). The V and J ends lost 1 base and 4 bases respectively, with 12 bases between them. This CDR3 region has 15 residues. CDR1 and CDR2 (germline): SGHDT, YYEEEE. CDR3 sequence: CASSLSRAAGNTIYF. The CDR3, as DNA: TGTGCCAGCAGCTTGAGCAGGGCAGCCGGAAACACCATATATTTT.

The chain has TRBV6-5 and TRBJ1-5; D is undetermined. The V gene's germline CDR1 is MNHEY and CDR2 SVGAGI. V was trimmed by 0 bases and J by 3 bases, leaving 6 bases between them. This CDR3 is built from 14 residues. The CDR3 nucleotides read TGTGCCAGCAGTTACTCGAGTATCAATCAGCCCCAGCATTTT. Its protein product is CASSYSSINQPQHF.

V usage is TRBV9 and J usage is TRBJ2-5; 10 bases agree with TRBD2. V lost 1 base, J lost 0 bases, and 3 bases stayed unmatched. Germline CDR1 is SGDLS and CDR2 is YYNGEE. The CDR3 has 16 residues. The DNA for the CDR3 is TGTGCCAGCAGCGTATTAGCGGGGGGAAACCAAGAGACCCAGTACTTC. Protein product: CASSVLAGGNQETQYF.

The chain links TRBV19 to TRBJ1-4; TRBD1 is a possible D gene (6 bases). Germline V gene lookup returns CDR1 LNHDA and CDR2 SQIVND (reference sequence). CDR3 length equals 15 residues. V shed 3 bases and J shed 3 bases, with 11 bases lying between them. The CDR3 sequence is CASSIVRGSNEKLFF. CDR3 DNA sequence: TGTGCCAGTAGTATCGTCAGGGGATCTAATGAAAAACTGTTTTTT. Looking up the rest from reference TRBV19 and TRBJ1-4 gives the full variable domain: DGGITQSPKYLFRKEGQNVTLSCEQNLNHDAMYWYRQDPGQGLRLIYYSQIVNDFQKGDIAEGYSVSREKKESFPLTVTSAQKNPTAFYLCASSIVRGSNEKLFFGSGTQLSVL.

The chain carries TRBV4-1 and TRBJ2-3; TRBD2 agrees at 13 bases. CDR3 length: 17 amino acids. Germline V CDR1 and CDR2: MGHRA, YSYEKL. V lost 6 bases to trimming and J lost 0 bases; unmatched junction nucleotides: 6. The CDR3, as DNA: TGCGCCAGCAGGGGGACTAGCGGGGAAAGTAGCACAGATACGCAGTATTTT. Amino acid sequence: CASRGTSGESSTDTQYF.

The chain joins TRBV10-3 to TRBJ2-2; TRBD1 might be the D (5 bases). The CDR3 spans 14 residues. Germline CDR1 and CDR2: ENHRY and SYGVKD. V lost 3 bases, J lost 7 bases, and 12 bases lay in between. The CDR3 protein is CAISDQGFVGELFF. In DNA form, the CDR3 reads TGTGCCATCAGTGACCAGGGTTTTGTCGGGGAGCTGTTTTTT.

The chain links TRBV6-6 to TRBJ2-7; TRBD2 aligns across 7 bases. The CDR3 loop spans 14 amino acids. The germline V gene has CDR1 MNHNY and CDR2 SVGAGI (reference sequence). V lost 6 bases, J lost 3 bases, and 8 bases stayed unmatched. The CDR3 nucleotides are TGTGCCAGCAGCCCCGGACTAGGCGGCTACGAGCAGTACTTC. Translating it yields CASSPGLGGYEQYF.

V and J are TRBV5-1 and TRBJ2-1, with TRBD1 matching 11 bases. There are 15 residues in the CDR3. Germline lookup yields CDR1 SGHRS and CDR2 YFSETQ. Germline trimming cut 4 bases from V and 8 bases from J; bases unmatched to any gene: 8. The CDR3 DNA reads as TGCGCCAGCAGCGGGACAGGGGGGCCCTGGGATGAGCAGTTCTTC. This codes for CASSGTGGPWDEQFF. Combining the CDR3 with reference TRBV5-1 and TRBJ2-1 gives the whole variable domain KAGVTQTPRYLIKTRGQQVTLSCSPISGHRSVSWYQQTPGQGLQFLFEYFSETQRNKGNFPGRFSGRQFSNSRSEMNVSTLELGDSALYLCASSGTGGPWDEQFFGPGTRLTVL.

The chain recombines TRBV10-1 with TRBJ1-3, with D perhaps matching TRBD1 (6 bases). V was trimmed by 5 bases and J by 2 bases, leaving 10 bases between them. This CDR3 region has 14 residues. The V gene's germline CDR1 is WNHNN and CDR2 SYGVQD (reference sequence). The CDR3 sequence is CASSPTGTGNTIYF. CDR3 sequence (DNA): TGCGCCAGCAGTCCCACAGGGACTGGAAACACCATATATTTT.

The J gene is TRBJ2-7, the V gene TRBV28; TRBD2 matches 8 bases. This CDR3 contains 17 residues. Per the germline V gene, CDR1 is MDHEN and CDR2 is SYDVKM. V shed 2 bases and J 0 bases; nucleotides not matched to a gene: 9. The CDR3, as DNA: TGTGCCAGCAGTTTAGCGGGGGGCGGACAGATCTCCTACGAGCAGTACTTC. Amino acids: CASSLAGGGQISYEQYF.

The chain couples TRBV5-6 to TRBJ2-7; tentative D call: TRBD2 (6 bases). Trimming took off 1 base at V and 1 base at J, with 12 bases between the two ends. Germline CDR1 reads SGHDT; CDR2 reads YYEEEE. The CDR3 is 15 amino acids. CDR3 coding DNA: TGTGCCAGCAGCTTGTTAGTGGGAGGATCCTACGAGCAGTACTTC. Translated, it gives CASSLLVGGSYEQYF. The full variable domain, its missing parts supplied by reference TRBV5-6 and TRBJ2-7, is DAGVTQSPTHLIKTRGQQVTLRCSPKSGHDTVSWYQQALGQGPQFIFQYYEEEERQRGNFPDRFSGHQFPNYSSELNVNALLLGDSALYLCASSLLVGGSYEQYFGPGTRLTVT.

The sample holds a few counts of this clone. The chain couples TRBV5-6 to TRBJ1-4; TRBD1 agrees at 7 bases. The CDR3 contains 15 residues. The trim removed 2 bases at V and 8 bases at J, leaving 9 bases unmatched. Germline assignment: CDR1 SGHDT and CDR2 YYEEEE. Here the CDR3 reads CASSFGTEGAEKLFF. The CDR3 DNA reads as TGTGCCAGCAGCTTCGGGACGGAGGGGGCCGAAAAACTGTTTTTT.

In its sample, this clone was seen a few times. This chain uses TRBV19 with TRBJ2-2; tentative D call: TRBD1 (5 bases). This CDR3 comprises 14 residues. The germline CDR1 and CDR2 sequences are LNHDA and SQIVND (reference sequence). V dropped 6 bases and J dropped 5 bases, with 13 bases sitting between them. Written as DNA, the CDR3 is TGTGCCAGTAGCCCCCGCACAGGTACCGGGGAGCTGTTTTTT. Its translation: CASSPRTGTGELFF.

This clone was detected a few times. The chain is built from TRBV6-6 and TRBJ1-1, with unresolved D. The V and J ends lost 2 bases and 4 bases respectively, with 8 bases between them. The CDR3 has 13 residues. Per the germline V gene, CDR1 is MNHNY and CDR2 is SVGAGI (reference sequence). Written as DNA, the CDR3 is TGTGCCAGCAGTTACCGGAGTGCCACTGAAGCTTTCTTT. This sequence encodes CASSYRSATEAFF.

DNA for the CDR3: TGTGCCAGCAGCGGTGGGGCCCAAGAGACCCAGTACTTC. This codes for CASSGGAQETQYF. This chain connects TRBV7-8 to TRBJ2-5; possibly TRBD1 for D (5 bases). There are 13 residues in the CDR3. CDR1 and CDR2 (germline): SGHVS, FQNEAQ. The V end was cut by 5 bases, the J end by 1 base, with 8 bases between. Full variable domain (rest looked up from reference TRBV7-8 and TRBJ2-5): GAGVSQSPRYKVAKRGQDVALRCDPISGHVSLFWYQQALGQGPEFLTYFQNEAQLDKSGLPSDRFFAERPEGSVSTLKIQRTQQEDSAVYLCASSGGAQETQYFGPGTRLLVL.

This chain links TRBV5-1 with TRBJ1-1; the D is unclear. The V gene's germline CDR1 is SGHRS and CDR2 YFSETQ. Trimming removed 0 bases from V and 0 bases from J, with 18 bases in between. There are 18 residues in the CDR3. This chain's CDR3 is CASSLGLPRFSLNTEAFF. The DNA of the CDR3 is TGCGCCAGCAGCTTGGGTCTTCCGAGGTTTTCTTTGAACACTGAAGCTTTCTTT.

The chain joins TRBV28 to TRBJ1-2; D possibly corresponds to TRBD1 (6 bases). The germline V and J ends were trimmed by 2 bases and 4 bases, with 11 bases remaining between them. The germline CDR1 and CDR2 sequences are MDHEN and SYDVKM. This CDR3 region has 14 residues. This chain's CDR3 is CASSLRGAGYGYTF. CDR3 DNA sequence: TGTGCCAGCAGTTTACGGGGGGCGGGCTATGGCTACACCTTC.

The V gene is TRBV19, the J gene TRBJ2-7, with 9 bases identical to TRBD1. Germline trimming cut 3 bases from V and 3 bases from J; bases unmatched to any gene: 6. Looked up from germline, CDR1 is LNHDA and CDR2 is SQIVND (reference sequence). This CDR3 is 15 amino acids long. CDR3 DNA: TGTGCCAGTAGTATTTCGGGACAGGGACGCTACGAGCAGTACTTC. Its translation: CASSISGQGRYEQYF.

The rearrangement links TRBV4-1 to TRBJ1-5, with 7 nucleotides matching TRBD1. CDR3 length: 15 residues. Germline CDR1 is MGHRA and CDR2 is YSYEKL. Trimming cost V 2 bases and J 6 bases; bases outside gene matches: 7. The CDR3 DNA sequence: TGCGCCAGCAGCCAACGGGACAGAACCGCTCAGCCCCAGCATTTT. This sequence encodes CASSQRDRTAQPQHF.

The CDR3 here is CASQVSYEQYF. The CDR3 coding sequence is TGTGCCAGTCAGGTCTCCTACGAGCAGTACTTC. The V gene is TRBV28, the J gene TRBJ2-7; D is unresolved. V gave up 9 bases and J gave up 0 bases, with 6 bases separating them. Germline CDR1 is MDHEN and CDR2 is SYDVKM. The CDR3 is 11 amino acids. Variable domain in full (rest from reference TRBV28 and TRBJ2-7): DVKVTQSSRYLVKRTGEKVFLECVQDMDHENMFWYRQDPGLGLRLIYFSYDVKMKEKGDIPEGYSVSREKKERFSLILESASTNQTSMYLCASQVSYEQYFGPGTRLTVT.

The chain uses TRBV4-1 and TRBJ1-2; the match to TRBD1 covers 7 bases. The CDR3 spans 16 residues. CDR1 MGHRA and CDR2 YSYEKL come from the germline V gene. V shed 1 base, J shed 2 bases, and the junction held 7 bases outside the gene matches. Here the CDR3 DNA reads TGCGCCAGCAGCCAAGCGTACAGGGGTGTCAACTATGGCTACACCTTC. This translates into CASSQAYRGVNYGYTF.

CDR3 protein: CASSGGDSTNEKLFF. Written as DNA, the CDR3 is TGCGCCAGCAGCGGGGGGGATAGCACTAATGAAAAACTGTTTTTT. The V and J genes are TRBV4-1 and TRBJ1-4; the D gene is possibly TRBD1 (5 bases). This CDR3 comprises 15 residues. Trimming cost V 5 bases and J 2 bases, with 12 bases left between them. CDR1 is MGHRA, CDR2 YSYEKL, per germline.

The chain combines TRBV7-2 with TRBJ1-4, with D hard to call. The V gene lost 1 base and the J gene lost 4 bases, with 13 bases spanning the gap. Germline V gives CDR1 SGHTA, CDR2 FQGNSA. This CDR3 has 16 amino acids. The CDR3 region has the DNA TGTGCCAGCAGCTTAGGATTTTCCAGGTTTAATGAAAAACTGTTTTTT. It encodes CASSLGFSRFNEKLFF.